These T cell receptor beta chains were read from a single sample in a study of blood T cells in healthy people across ages. A single record per CDR3 protein comes from TCRdb applying MiXCR to the 5' RACE reads. The sample lists fewer than 750,000 distinct CDR3 sequences; 45% to 60% were seen once. Sequenced sample: blood. The receptor source for this set is an elderly woman in good health. The CDR3 runs from the conserved cysteine through the conserved F or W. Each record gives: V gene, CDR3 length, clone size, J gene, D gene, CDR3 protein, CDR3 DNA. A D gene is named only where the DNA matches it firmly. Clone size is given for some rows only: seen once, a few or many times, or a class if the clone is expanded.

V: TRBV3-1; length: 15; size: many; J: TRBJ2-1; D: TRBD2; CDR3: CASSAAYSGANEQFF; DNA: TGTGCCAGCAGCGCGGCCTATAGCGGGGCCAATGAGCAGTTCTTC
V: TRBV2; length: 11; size: .; J: TRBJ1-2; D: TRBD1; CDR3: CASGDRRGYTF; DNA: TGTGCCTCGGGGGACAGGCGAGGCTACACCTTC
V: TRBV27; length: 15; size: many; J: TRBJ2-4; D: .; CDR3: CASSFTGQVGDIQYF; DNA: TGTGCCAGCAGTTTTACCGGACAAGTCGGAGACATTCAGTACTTC
V: TRBV12-3/TRBV12-4; length: 14; size: .; J: TRBJ1-1; D: TRBD1; CDR3: CASSLGPLQGRAFF; DNA: TGTGCCAGCAGTTTAGGGCCCTTACAGGGGAGGGCTTTCTTT
V: TRBV3-1; length: 13; size: .; J: TRBJ2-2; D: .; CDR3: CASSPSLAGELFF; DNA: TGTGCCAGCAGCCCATCCTTGGCCGGGGAGCTGTTTTTT
V: TRBV27; length: 16; size: many; J: TRBJ2-7; D: TRBD2; CDR3: CASSLSSGKDRREQYF; DNA: TGTGCCAGCAGTTTATCCAGCGGGAAGGATCGACGCGAGCAGTACTTC
V: TRBV12-3/TRBV12-4; length: 15; size: few; J: TRBJ2-3; D: .; CDR3: CASSAPAYLTDTQYF; DNA: TGTGCCAGCAGTGCCCCCGCCTATCTCACAGATACGCAGTATTTT
V: TRBV2; length: 14; size: many; J: TRBJ2-3; D: TRBD2; CDR3: CASIPGLAPDTQYF; DNA: TGTGCCAGCATCCCCGGACTAGCACCAGATACGCAGTATTTT
V: TRBV6-5; length: 14; size: many; J: TRBJ2-7; D: TRBD2; CDR3: CASSYSGVYNEQYF; DNA: TGTGCCAGCAGTTACAGCGGGGTCTACAATGAGCAGTACTTC
V: TRBV5-1; length: 15; size: few; J: TRBJ2-1; D: .; CDR3: CASSRDTGAYNEQFF; DNA: TGCGCCAGCAGCCGCGACACGGGGGCCTACAATGAGCAGTTCTTC
V: TRBV7-6; length: 18; size: many; J: TRBJ2-1; D: TRBD2; CDR3: CASSSKTGTSGGRNEQFF; DNA: TGTGCCAGCAGCTCAAAAACCGGGACTAGCGGGGGTAGAAATGAGCAGTTCTTC
V: TRBV4-1; length: 13; size: .; J: TRBJ1-2; D: .; CDR3: CASSQVRRDGYTF; DNA: TGCGCCAGCAGCCAAGTTCGGCGGGATGGCTACACCTTC
V: TRBV20-1; length: 13; size: .; J: TRBJ2-5; D: .; CDR3: CSARADSLGEQYF; DNA: TGCAGTGCTAGAGCAGACTCCCTCGGGGAGCAGTACTTC
V: TRBV11-1; length: 14; size: many; J: TRBJ2-1; D: TRBD1; CDR3: CASSFSRGNNEQFF; DNA: TGTGCCAGCAGCTTTTCCAGGGGGAACAATGAGCAGTTCTTC
V: TRBV20-1; length: 13; size: many; J: TRBJ2-5; D: .; CDR3: CSALLPRQETQYF; DNA: TGCAGTGCTCTACTTCCGAGACAAGAGACCCAGTACTTC
V: TRBV18; length: 14; size: .; J: TRBJ1-1; D: .; CDR3: CASSPGSLNTEAFF; DNA: TGTGCCAGCTCACCAGGGTCCCTGAACACTGAAGCTTTCTTT
V: TRBV28; length: 15; size: few; J: TRBJ1-2; D: .; CDR3: CASTARGRGYYGYTF; DNA: TGTGCCAGCACCGCCCGAGGCAGGGGCTACTATGGCTACACCTTC
V: TRBV7-9; length: 14; size: .; J: TRBJ2-5; D: TRBD2; CDR3: CASSREGWRETQYF; DNA: TGTGCCAGCAGTAGGGAGGGCTGGCGGGAGACCCAGTACTTC
V: TRBV18; length: 13; size: .; J: TRBJ2-7; D: .; CDR3: CASSPPGKETRYF; DNA: TGTGCCAGCTCACCGCCGGGGAAAGAGACCCGGTACTTC
V: TRBV6-2/TRBV6-3; length: 15; size: .; J: TRBJ2-5; D: .; CDR3: CASGPQQGTWETQYF; DNA: TGTGCCAGCGGACCTCAACAGGGAACGTGGGAGACCCAGTACTTC
V: TRBV7-9; length: 12; size: few; J: TRBJ2-5; D: .; CDR3: CAMREAYNEQYF; DNA: TGTGCCATGAGGGAGGCGTACAATGAGCAGTACTTC
V: TRBV12-3/TRBV12-4; length: 15; size: many; J: TRBJ2-1; D: .; CDR3: CASNLGSAVRNEQFF; DNA: TGTGCCAGCAATTTAGGTTCGGCCGTGCGGAATGAGCAGTTCTTC
V: TRBV5-1; length: 15; size: many; J: TRBJ1-5; D: .; CDR3: CASSLEGVSNQPQHF; DNA: TGCGCCAGCAGCTTGGAAGGGGTCAGCAATCAGCCCCAGCATTTT
V: TRBV5-1; length: 14; size: many; J: TRBJ2-1; D: .; CDR3: CASSLSGYYNEQFF; DNA: TGCGCCAGCAGCTTAAGCGGGTATTACAATGAGCAGTTCTTC
V: TRBV6-6; length: 12; size: .; J: TRBJ1-2; D: .; CDR3: CASRGLTDGYTF; DNA: TGTGCCAGCCGGGGGCTGACAGATGGCTACACCTTC
V: TRBV7-2; length: 15; size: many; J: TRBJ2-1; D: TRBD2; CDR3: CASSLYTGGLDEQFF; DNA: TGTGCCAGCAGCTTATATACGGGGGGGCTGGATGAGCAGTTCTTC
V: TRBV25-1; length: 12; size: .; J: TRBJ1-2; D: .; CDR3: CASSESINGYTF; DNA: TGTGCCAGCAGTGAATCCATAAATGGCTACACCTTC
V: TRBV11-1; length: 13; size: few; J: TRBJ2-2; D: .; CDR3: CASSRRYTGELFF; DNA: TGTGCCAGCAGCCGAAGGTACACCGGGGAGCTGTTTTTT
V: TRBV12-3/TRBV12-4; length: 14; size: .; J: TRBJ1-2; D: .; CDR3: CASSFGSGLYGYTF; DNA: TGTGCCAGCAGTTTTGGATCAGGGCTCTATGGCTACACCTTC
V: TRBV27; length: 14; size: once; J: TRBJ2-3; D: TRBD1; CDR3: CASSLGQGTGTQYF; DNA: TGTGCCAGCAGTCTAGGACAGGGAACAGGTACGCAGTATTTT
V: TRBV20-1; length: 15; size: few; J: TRBJ1-3; D: .; CDR3: CSAREPTSSGNTIYF; DNA: TGCAGTGCTAGAGAGCCCACTAGCTCTGGAAACACCATATATTTT
V: TRBV28; length: 14; size: many; J: TRBJ2-3; D: TRBD2; CDR3: CAIRSGGPADTQYF; DNA: TGTGCCATCCGTAGCGGGGGCCCTGCGGATACGCAGTATTTT
V: TRBV5-1; length: 14; size: many; J: TRBJ2-3; D: .; CDR3: CASSLAGAADTQYF; DNA: TGCGCCAGCAGCTTGGCCGGGGCGGCAGATACGCAGTATTTT
V: TRBV12-3/TRBV12-4; length: 15; size: many; J: TRBJ1-2; D: .; CDR3: CASSTRGVLNYGYTF; DNA: TGTGCCAGCAGCACGAGGGGAGTGCTTAACTATGGCTACACCTTC
V: TRBV5-1; length: 16; size: many; J: TRBJ2-3; D: TRBD2; CDR3: CASSSGGRALTDTQYF; DNA: TGCGCCAGCAGTTCTGGCGGGAGGGCCCTCACAGATACGCAGTATTTT
V: TRBV12-3/TRBV12-4; length: 15; size: .; J: TRBJ2-3; D: .; CDR3: CASSPGGVWTDTQYF; DNA: TGTGCCAGCAGTCCGGGGGGCGTTTGGACAGATACGCAGTATTTT
V: TRBV28; length: 14; size: .; J: TRBJ1-2; D: .; CDR3: CASRTEGYGYGYTF; DNA: TGTGCCAGCAGAACCGAGGGATACGGCTATGGCTACACCTTC
V: TRBV12-3/TRBV12-4; length: 15; size: .; J: TRBJ2-3; D: .; CDR3: CASSWSRARADTQYF; DNA: TGTGCCAGCAGTTGGTCTCGAGCGCGTGCAGATACGCAGTATTTT
V: TRBV6-2/TRBV6-3; length: 13; size: .; J: TRBJ2-1; D: .; CDR3: CASSSDINNEQFF; DNA: TGTGCCAGCAGTTCGGACATAAACAATGAGCAGTTCTTC
V: TRBV7-2; length: 17; size: many; J: TRBJ2-1; D: TRBD2; CDR3: CASSLNLAGGPGNEQFF; DNA: TGTGCCAGCAGCTTAAATCTAGCGGGGGGGCCGGGAAATGAGCAGTTCTTC
V: TRBV5-1; length: 15; size: few; J: TRBJ2-2; D: .; CDR3: CASRYPGLNTGELFF; DNA: TGCGCCAGCAGATATCCGGGACTTAACACCGGGGAGCTGTTTTTT
V: TRBV12-5; length: 15; size: many; J: TRBJ2-3; D: .; CDR3: CASGLGTSITDTQYF; DNA: TGTGCTAGTGGTTTGGGGACATCGATCACAGATACGCAGTATTTT
V: TRBV27; length: 14; size: .; J: TRBJ2-5; D: .; CDR3: CASRRRQEVETQYF; DNA: TGTGCCAGCAGGAGACGACAGGAGGTGGAGACCCAGTACTTC
V: TRBV9; length: 15; size: .; J: TRBJ1-1; D: TRBD1; CDR3: CASSDRTGASTEAFF; DNA: TGTGCCAGCAGCGACCGGACAGGGGCTTCCACTGAAGCTTTCTTT
V: TRBV28; length: 15; size: many; J: TRBJ2-7; D: .; CDR3: CASSLDPGFSYEQYF; DNA: TGTGCCAGCAGTTTAGATCCGGGGTTCTCCTACGAGCAGTACTTC
V: TRBV9; length: 14; size: .; J: TRBJ2-7; D: TRBD1; CDR3: CASSRTGFSYEQYF; DNA: TGTGCCAGCAGCCGGACAGGGTTCTCCTACGAGCAGTACTTC
V: TRBV5-1; length: 15; size: many; J: TRBJ2-3; D: TRBD1; CDR3: CASSLQGASTDTQYF; DNA: TGCGCCAGCAGCCTGCAGGGGGCGAGCACAGATACGCAGTATTTT
V: TRBV6-6; length: 14; size: once; J: TRBJ1-2; D: .; CDR3: CASSYDSPNYDYTF; DNA: TGTGCCAGCAGTTATGACAGCCCTAACTATGACTACACCTTC
V: TRBV2; length: 12; size: few; J: TRBJ2-5; D: .; CDR3: CASLADQETQYF; DNA: TGTGCCAGTCTAGCAGATCAAGAGACCCAGTACTTC
V: TRBV24-1; length: 14; size: .; J: TRBJ2-2; D: .; CDR3: CATSDSGHTGELFF; DNA: TGTGCCACCAGTGATTCTGGGCACACCGGGGAGCTGTTTTTT
V: TRBV7-2; length: 14; size: .; J: TRBJ1-1; D: TRBD1; CDR3: CASSGRDRNTEAFF; DNA: TGTGCCAGCAGCGGCCGGGACAGGAACACTGAAGCTTTCTTT
V: TRBV4-2; length: 16; size: few; J: TRBJ2-1; D: .; CDR3: CASSQARRSSYNEQFF; DNA: TGTGCCAGCAGCCAAGCGAGGAGGAGCTCCTACAATGAGCAGTTCTTC
V: TRBV30; length: 16; size: many; J: TRBJ2-3; D: TRBD1; CDR3: CAWSYDRGQFTDTQYF; DNA: TGTGCCTGGAGTTACGACAGGGGGCAATTTACAGATACGCAGTATTTT
V: TRBV2; length: 13; size: many; J: TRBJ2-1; D: .; CDR3: CASSRAKSNEQFF; DNA: TGTGCCAGCAGTAGGGCTAAAAGCAATGAGCAGTTCTTC
V: TRBV29-1; length: 14; size: many; J: TRBJ1-2; D: TRBD1; CDR3: CSVEAGQGRLSYTF; DNA: TGCAGCGTTGAAGCGGGACAGGGCCGACTAAGCTACACCTTC